This TCR beta chain was captured by sequencing in a study of T-cell memory formation after mild COVID-19. Study details: There were largely donor-specific TCR clusters. Whole-study results and caveats: The study found balanced CD4/CD8 in clones contracting day 15 to 85 and a CD4+ lean in later expanders.

V was pared by 2 bases and J by 5 bases, with 13 bases between. This CDR3 contains 15 residues. In germline, CDR1 is MNHEY, CDR2 SVGAGI. Barcoded TCR alpha and TCR beta cDNA libraries with UMIs came from 5'RACE using constant-segment primers. TCRdb analysed the 5' RACE reads with MiXCR anew, one entry per CDR3 protein. Among 100,000 to 130,000 distinct CDR3 sequences listed, around 14% were seen once. To note about this clonotype: Its antigen is unknown.

The TCR sequence derives from a young man who had mild COVID-19 (a few samples of this study predate the infection). Cell type and time point are not known. This chain joins TRBV6-5 and TRBJ2-1; possible D gene TRBD1, 5 bases. The sequenced sample consisted of PBMCs or a T cell subset sorted from them (not recorded which). The CDR3 loop is CASSYGVGVDNEQFF. CDR3 bases: TGTGCCAGCAGTTACGGCGTAGGGGTGGACAATGAGCAGTTCTTC.